A single sample is the source of the 30 T cell receptor beta chains below, sequenced in a study of TIL therapy for anti-PD-1-resistant metastatic lung cancer. Time point specified: pre-treatment sample, taken before nivolumab and TIL therapy. The libraries were made with immunoSEQ v3. Sequencing used immunoSEQ multiplex PCR; TCRdb keeps in-frame clones, though not all of them. The sample lists some 43,000 clones; 70% to 80% were seen once. The sequencing here drew on blood, taken at baseline. Every receptor here comes from a man aged 65 to 79 with non-small cell lung cancer.

The rearrangement links TRBV14 to TRBJ2-6, with no clear D. Germline V gene sequence: CDR1 SGHDN, CDR2 FVKESK. The CDR3 has 17 amino acids. V gave up 8 bases and J gave up 0 bases, with 17 bases separating them. The CDR3, as DNA: TGTGCCAGCTCTCTAGTTCCCCTAAACTCTGGGGCCAACGTCCTGACTTTC. Protein sequence: CASSLVPLNSGANVLTF.

This clone was seen only once. The V call is TRBV13, the J call TRBJ2-3; 10 bases are a match to TRBD2. J was trimmed by 3 bases and V by 3 bases; bases with no gene match: 12. Germline assignment: CDR1 PRHDT and CDR2 FYEKMQ (reference sequence). The CDR3 runs to 18 residues. The CDR3 protein is CASSLRLAGGAGTDTQYF. The CDR3 DNA is TGTGCCAGCAGCTTGAGGTTAGCGGGAGGTGCGGGTACAGATACGCAGTATTTT.

CDR3 coding DNA: TGTGCCAGCAGCCCCCCGGGACTAGCGGGATTTGCAAGCTCCTACAATGAGCAGTTCTTC. It specifies CASSPPGLAGFASSYNEQFF. This chain uses TRBV28 with TRBJ2-1; TRBD2 agrees at 13 bases. Trimming cost V 6 bases and J 0 bases; bases outside gene matches: 14. The CDR3 has 20 amino acids. Germline V lookup: CDR1 MDHEN, CDR2 SYDVKM. The variable domain in full, with the rest retrieved from reference TRBV28 and TRBJ2-1, is DVKVTQSSRYLVKRTGEKVFLECVQDMDHENMFWYRQDPGLGLRLIYFSYDVKMKEKGDIPEGYSVSREKKERFSLILESASTNQTSMYLCASSPPGLAGFASSYNEQFFGPGTRLTVL.

Only one count was recorded for this clone. The chain links TRBV29-1 to TRBJ2-2, with D possibly TRBD2 on 6 matching bases. Germline V gene data show CDR1 as SQVTM and CDR2 as ANQGSEA. The CDR3 is 12 amino acids. Trimming pared 6 bases from V and 15 bases from J, leaving 20 bases between. For the CDR3, the DNA is TGCAGCGTCTCGACCACTAGCATGGGGGTGTTTTTT. It specifies CSVSTTSMGVFF.

The rearrangement joins TRBV11-3 to TRBJ2-1; 7 bases match TRBD1. The V and J ends lost 5 bases and 3 bases, in that order; junction bases with no gene match: 4. CDR1 and CDR2 from the germline V gene are SGHNT and YENEEA. This CDR3 spans 14 amino acids. The CDR3 loop reads CASSKTGSYNEQFF. In DNA, the CDR3 is TGTGCCAGCAGCAAGACAGGGAGCTACAATGAGCAGTTCTTC. Supplemented by reference TRBV11-3 and TRBJ2-1, the full variable domain reads EAGVVQSPRYKIIEKKQPVAFWCNPISGHNTLYWYLQNLGQGPELLIRYENEEAVDDSQLPKDRFSAERLKGVDSTLKIQPAELGDSAVYLCASSKTGSYNEQFFGPGTRLTVL.

The chain couples TRBV28 to TRBJ1-5; D remains ambiguous. The CDR3 contains 14 residues. Germline V lookup: CDR1 MDHEN, CDR2 SYDVKM. The V end was cut by 10 bases, the J end by 3 bases, with 16 bases between. CDR3 bases: TGTGCCACCTTACAAGGGAGTATCAATCAGCCCCAGCATTTT. Translation gives CATLQGSINQPQHF. Full variable domain (rest looked up from reference TRBV28 and TRBJ1-5): DVKVTQSSRYLVKRTGEKVFLECVQDMDHENMFWYRQDPGLGLRLIYFSYDVKMKEKGDIPEGYSVSREKKERFSLILESASTNQTSMYLCATLQGSINQPQHFGDGTRLSIL.

This rearrangement joins TRBV5-4 to TRBJ1-1; a weak D match, TRBD1 (6 bases). CDR1 and CDR2 (germline): SGHNT, YYREEE (reference sequence). Trimming shortened V by 4 bases and J by 5 bases, and 18 bases separated the two germline ends. The length of the CDR3 is 15 residues. CDR3 sequence reads: CASSTQTTGGTEAFF. CDR3 nucleotide sequence: TGTGCCAGCAGCACTCAAACGACAGGAGGTACTGAAGCTTTCTTT. Drawing the rest from reference TRBV5-4 and TRBJ1-1, the complete variable domain is ETGVTQSPTHLIKTRGQQVTLRCSSQSGHNTVSWYQQALGQGPQFIFQYYREEENGRGNFPPRFSGLQFPNYSSELNVNALELDDSALYLCASSTQTTGGTEAFFGQGTRLTVV.

J is TRBJ2-2 and V is TRBV18; D possibly corresponds to TRBD1 (6 bases). The CDR3 runs 15 residues. V shed 0 bases and J shed 6 bases, with 11 bases lying between them. Germline CDR1 and CDR2: KGHSH and LQKENI. The CDR3 coding sequence is TGTGCCAGCTCACCACCCTCCAGACAGGCCGGGGAGCTGTTTTTT. It codes for CASSPPSRQAGELFF.

The rearrangement uses TRBV28 and TRBJ1-1; D is ambiguous. The CDR3 covers 12 residues. Germline loops: CDR1 MDHEN, CDR2 SYDVKM. Trimming removed 5 bases at V and 1 base at J, with 5 bases between. This CDR3 is CASSIKNTEAFF. The CDR3 bases are TGTGCCAGCAGTATAAAGAACACTGAAGCTTTCTTT.

J is TRBJ2-3 and V is TRBV19; D is ambiguous. CDR3 length: 13 residues. Germline-derived CDR1 and CDR2 are LNHDA and SQIVND (reference sequence). V was pared by 7 bases and J by 1 base, with 9 bases between. CDR3 in amino acids: CASNFQGTDTQYF. The CDR3 nucleotides are TGTGCCAGTAACTTCCAAGGCACAGATACGCAGTATTTT.

V usage is TRBV9 and J usage is TRBJ2-1, with TRBD2 identical over 7 bases. The germline CDR1 and CDR2 sequences are SGDLS and YYNGEE. J gave up 7 bases and V 0 bases, and 10 bases lay outside the gene matches. The CDR3 contains 16 residues. The CDR3 bases are TGTGCCAGCAGCGTAGTTAGCGGGCAAGGCTTGAATGAGCAGTTCTTC. Translated: CASSVVSGQGLNEQFF.

This clone turned up a few times. In DNA, the CDR3 is TGCGCCAGCAGGGAAGCGGGAGTTGAGACCCAGTACTTC. This gives the protein CASREAGVETQYF. The J gene is TRBJ2-5, the V gene TRBV5-1; 8 bases are a match to TRBD2. There are 13 residues in the CDR3. Germline lookup yields CDR1 SGHRS and CDR2 YFSETQ. The V segment lost 5 bases and the J segment 5 bases; nucleotides outside the gene matches: 5.

The chain links TRBV5-1 to TRBJ2-2, with TRBD2 matching 8 bases. Germline V CDR1 and CDR2: SGHRS, YFSETQ. V was pared by 0 bases and J by 0 bases, with 7 bases of the junction left unmatched. This CDR3 region has 18 residues. The CDR3 reads CASSLGGSGGPNTGELFF. In DNA, the CDR3 is TGCGCCAGCAGCTTGGGCGGTTCGGGAGGGCCGAACACCGGGGAGCTGTTTTTT.

This sequence joins TRBV7-2 and TRBJ2-5; D remains ambiguous. V was clipped by 5 bases and J by 0 bases, with 4 bases between them. CDR3 size: 12 residues. Germline CDR1 is SGHTA and CDR2 is FQGNSA. The CDR3 DNA sequence: TGTGCCAGCAGCCAATACCAAGAGACCCAGTACTTC. It yields the protein CASSQYQETQYF.

The genes are TRBV10-2 and TRBJ1-4; no clear D. The CDR3 consists of 15 residues. Trimming took 0 bases from V and 4 from J, leaving 9 bases between them. Per the germline V gene, CDR1 is WSHSY and CDR2 is SAAADI. The CDR3 is CASSESRVHNEKLFF. In nucleotides, the CDR3 is TGCGCCAGCAGTGAGTCGAGGGTTCATAATGAAAAACTGTTTTTT.

The chain recombines TRBV5-4 with TRBJ2-7; D may be TRBD1 (5 bases). The germline V gene has CDR1 SGHNT and CDR2 YYREEE (reference sequence). This CDR3 is 14 amino acids long. With 0 bases removed from V and 6 bases from J, the gap between germline ends came to 13 bases. In DNA form, the CDR3 reads TGTGCCAGCAGCTTGGCTGGCAGGGCAAGCGAGCAGTACTTC. Amino acids: CASSLAGRASEQYF.

The chain recombines TRBV5-4 with TRBJ2-7, with D possibly being TRBD2 (5 bases). Per germline, CDR1 SGHNT and CDR2 YYREEE (reference sequence). This CDR3 spans 14 amino acids. The ends were cut back, 0 bases at V and 4 bases at J, with 11 bases in the middle. CDR3 in amino acids: CASSLGGKGYEQYF. CDR3 DNA: TGTGCCAGCAGCTTGGGAGGGAAAGGATACGAGCAGTACTTC. The entire variable domain, with the rest obtained from reference TRBV5-4 and TRBJ2-7, is as follows: ETGVTQSPTHLIKTRGQQVTLRCSSQSGHNTVSWYQQALGQGPQFIFQYYREEENGRGNFPPRFSGLQFPNYSSELNVNALELDDSALYLCASSLGGKGYEQYFGPGTRLTVT.

This chain links TRBV2 with TRBJ2-2; a possible D gene is TRBD2 (7 bases). Trimming shortened V by 6 bases and J by 4 bases, and 15 bases separated the two germline ends. The CDR3 runs to 15 residues. Germline CDR1 reads SNHLY; CDR2 reads FYNNEI. Here the CDR3 DNA reads TGTGCCAGCAGCCGAGGCGGGGGCATCACCGGGGAGCTGTTTTTT. Encoded protein: CASSRGGGITGELFF. Together with reference TRBV2 and TRBJ2-2, the CDR3 gives the full variable domain: EPEVTQTPSHQVTQMGQEVILRCVPISNHLYFYWYRQILGQKVEFLVSFYNNEISEKSEIFDDQFSVERPDGSNFTLKIRSTKLEDSAMYFCASSRGGGITGELFFGEGSRLTVL.

The rearrangement links TRBV11-2 to TRBJ1-4, with a possible D match to TRBD1 (5 bases). Germline CDR1 is SGHAT and CDR2 is FQNNGV. V lost 3 bases and J 1 base, leaving 9 bases between the germline ends. This CDR3 region has 15 residues. CDR3 sequence reads: CASSFRGGTNEKLFF. DNA of the CDR3: TGTGCCAGCAGCTTTCGCGGGGGAACTAATGAAAAACTGTTTTTT.

This clone was observed once. Written as DNA, the CDR3 is TGTGCCAGCAGTTCTAGCTGGGGCTACACCTTC. Protein sequence: CASSSSWGYTF. This chain joins TRBV28 and TRBJ1-2; D unresolved. Germline CDR1 reads MDHEN; CDR2 reads SYDVKM. This CDR3 contains 11 residues. Trimming removed 4 bases at V and 8 bases at J, with 8 bases between.

The rearrangement links TRBV6-6 to TRBJ2-2; no definite D call. The germline V gene has CDR1 MNHNY and CDR2 SVGAGI (reference sequence). This CDR3 is 13 amino acids long. Trimming removed 1 base at V and 5 bases at J, with 5 bases between. CDR3 residues: CASSYYGTGELFF. For the CDR3, the DNA is TGTGCCAGCAGTTACTATGGAACCGGGGAGCTGTTTTTT.

This rearrangement joins TRBV19 to TRBJ2-3; 7 bases match TRBD2. CDR1 LNHDA and CDR2 SQIVND come from the germline V gene (reference sequence). The CDR3 has 15 residues. V lost 5 bases and J lost 2; bases outside the gene matches: 7. CDR3 residues: CASSVSGLPTDTQYF. Here the CDR3 DNA reads TGTGCCAGTAGTGTATCGGGACTACCCACAGATACGCAGTATTTT.

This sequence joins TRBV19 and TRBJ2-7; no reliable D call. The V gene lost 4 bases and the J gene lost 2 bases, with 9 bases spanning the gap. CDR3 length: 13 amino acids. Looked up from germline, CDR1 is LNHDA and CDR2 is SQIVND (reference sequence). This chain's CDR3 is CASSNTAAYEQYF. For the CDR3, the DNA is TGTGCCAGTAGTAACACAGCCGCCTACGAGCAGTACTTC.

The CDR3 DNA is TGTGCCAGCAGTCCCTTGACTAGCGGGAGGGCCTTTTACGAGCAGTACTTC. Translating gives CASSPLTSGRAFYEQYF. The chain recombines TRBV27 with TRBJ2-7, with 14 bases lining up with TRBD2. With 5 bases clipped from V and 4 bases from J, the junction kept 10 bases outside the gene matches. In germline, CDR1 is MNHEY, CDR2 SMNVEV (reference sequence). The CDR3 runs to 17 residues.

This chain joins TRBV18 and TRBJ2-7; 10 bases fit TRBD1. The CDR3 totals 17 residues. Germline CDR1 KGHSH, CDR2 LQKENI. V lost 3 bases, J lost 0 bases, and 8 bases stayed unmatched. The CDR3 DNA sequence: TGTGCCAGCTCACCCCGGGACAGGGGATTTGGCTCCTACGAGCAGTACTTC. Translation gives CASSPRDRGFGSYEQYF.

This clone has just one count. V is TRBV7-6 and J is TRBJ1-1, with D perhaps TRBD1 (6 bases). This CDR3 region has 14 residues. The V and J ends lost 0 bases and 4 bases respectively, with 9 bases between them. Germline V CDR1 and CDR2: SGHVS, FNYEAQ. As DNA, the CDR3 is TGTGCCAGCAGCTTAGCCAGGGGCGGCACTGAAGCTTTCTTT. Protein product: CASSLARGGTEAFF.

The chain links TRBV5-1 to TRBJ2-2; the D call may be TRBD1 or TRBD2 (5 bases each). The V and J ends lost 4 bases and 0 bases respectively, with 7 bases between them. The CDR3 consists of 14 residues. In germline, CDR1 is SGHRS, CDR2 YFSETQ. CDR3 residues: CASSGDANTGELFF. For the CDR3, the DNA is TGCGCCAGCAGCGGGGACGCGAACACCGGGGAGCTGTTTTTT.

The CDR3 nucleotides read TGTGCCAGCAGCTTAGATGGCAGCGCTGGTGAAAAACTGTTTTTT. Translated, it gives CASSLDGSAGEKLFF. The V call is TRBV11-2, the J call TRBJ1-4; D unresolved. Trimming left V 0 bases short and J 7 bases short, with 12 bases between. This CDR3 is built from 15 residues. The germline gives CDR1 SGHAT, CDR2 FQNNGV.

CDR3 nucleotides: TGTGCCAGCAGCCAACTAGGGGGGTCTAGCACAGATACGCAGTATTTT. It is translated as CASSQLGGSSTDTQYF. V gene TRBV7-2 combines with J gene TRBJ2-3; either TRBD1 or TRBD2 may fit D (6 bases each). The V and J ends lost 5 bases and 0 bases respectively, with 15 bases between them. This CDR3 has 16 residues. Germline CDR1 and CDR2: SGHTA and FQGNSA.

This clone occurred a few times. This chain connects TRBV28 to TRBJ2-7, with 7 bases that match TRBD1. Germline loops: CDR1 MDHEN, CDR2 SYDVKM. V lost 10 bases and J lost 4; bases outside the gene matches: 25. The CDR3 sequence is 18 residues long. The chain's CDR3 is CATTSRQGLEGNQYEQYF. In DNA, the CDR3 is TGTGCCACCACGTCGCGACAGGGCTTAGAGGGGAACCAATACGAGCAGTACTTC.